One sample yielded the 24 T cell receptor beta chains listed below, sequenced in a study of blood T cell repertoires in COVID-19. Libraries were prepared by immunoSEQ multiplex PCR; TCRdb keeps only in-frame clonotypes and omits some of them. The table shows about 220,000 clones, with 86% occurring only once. Input material: PBMCs or T cells enriched from blood (not recorded which). These receptors all stem from a woman aged 40 to 49 with acute COVID-19.

The V and J genes are TRBV6-5 and TRBJ1-1; D is ambiguous. Germline V gene lookup returns CDR1 MNHEY and CDR2 SVGAGI. This CDR3 comprises 14 residues. V was clipped by 6 bases and J by 5 bases, with 16 bases between them. CDR3 sequence (DNA): TGTGCCAGCAGCCATTCCGAGGGCGATACTGAAGCTTTCTTT. Residues: CASSHSEGDTEAFF.

The chain couples TRBV5-1 to TRBJ1-1; D remains unclear. CDR1 SGHRS and CDR2 YFSETQ come from the germline V gene. V dropped 0 bases and J dropped 1 base, with 13 bases sitting between them. This CDR3 is 16 amino acids long. The CDR3 reads CASSLGATTQNTEAFF. In DNA form, the CDR3 reads TGCGCCAGCAGCTTGGGGGCGACAACCCAGAACACTGAAGCTTTCTTT.

The genes are TRBV7-9 and TRBJ1-4; 8 bases fit TRBD1. This CDR3 spans 12 amino acids. The V gene end was trimmed by 3 bases and the J gene end by 10 bases; junction bases not matched to a gene: 1. The germline V gene has CDR1 SEHNR and CDR2 FQNEAQ (reference sequence). For the CDR3, the DNA is TGTGCCAGCAGCTTTGACAGGGGAAAACTGTTTTTT. Its translation is CASSFDRGKLFF.

CDR3 bases: TGCGCCAGCAGCCAAGAAAGTGCAGTCCAAGAGACCCAGTACTTC. Translated, it gives CASSQESAVQETQYF. The J gene is TRBJ2-5, the V gene TRBV4-1; D remains unclear. Trimming shortened V by 0 bases and J by 1 base, and 9 bases separated the two germline ends. CDR1 and CDR2 from the germline V gene are MGHRA and YSYEKL. The CDR3 consists of 15 residues.

This chain uses TRBV5-1 with TRBJ2-2, with 11 bases that match TRBD2. The CDR3 is 17 amino acids. V shed 4 bases and J 5 bases; nucleotides not matched to a gene: 10. Germline CDR1 is SGHRS and CDR2 is YFSETQ. The CDR3 region is CASSLLAGGLWTGELFF. The CDR3 nucleotides are TGCGCCAGCAGCCTCCTAGCGGGGGGCCTATGGACCGGGGAGCTGTTTTTT.

The rearrangement links TRBV18 to TRBJ1-6; D may be TRBD1 (5 bases). The CDR3 is made up of 17 amino acids. Germline V gene sequence: CDR1 KGHSH, CDR2 LQKENI. The germline V and J ends were trimmed by 2 bases and 4 bases, with 15 bases remaining between them. The CDR3 region is CASSPGGGASYNSPLHF. CDR3 in DNA: TGTGCCAGCTCACCAGGTGGAGGGGCAAGTTATAATTCACCCCTCCACTTT.

The J gene is TRBJ1-3, the V gene TRBV4-1; D gene uncertain. This CDR3 comprises 15 residues. Germline values: CDR1 MGHRA, CDR2 YSYEKL. Trimming took 1 base from V and 5 from J, leaving 12 bases between them. CDR3 residues: CASSQVSDGRNTIYF. For the CDR3, the DNA is TGCGCCAGCAGCCAAGTCAGTGACGGGAGAAACACCATATATTTT.

The chain joins TRBV6-4 to TRBJ2-1; a weak D match, TRBD2 (6 bases). V lost 10 bases to trimming and J lost 7 bases, with 17 bases between them. CDR3 length: 13 amino acids. The germline CDR1 and CDR2 sequences are MRHNA and SNTAGT. DNA for the CDR3: TGTGCCACCGCGCGCGGTAGCGGAAATGAGCAGTTCTTC. Translating gives CATARGSGNEQFF.

This clone appeared a few times. This chain connects TRBV18 to TRBJ1-2; D uncertain. Trimming left V 2 bases short and J 0 bases short, with 10 bases between. The CDR3 contains 15 residues. Per germline, CDR1 KGHSH and CDR2 LQKENI. CDR3 region: CASSPTASSNYGYTF. CDR3 coding DNA: TGTGCCAGCTCACCAACTGCGTCCTCTAACTATGGCTACACCTTC.

This chain joins TRBV5-4 and TRBJ1-1, with 7 bases matching TRBD1. Germline trimming cut 0 bases from V and 0 bases from J; bases unmatched to any gene: 5. The germline V gene has CDR1 SGHNT and CDR2 YYREEE (reference sequence). The CDR3 consists of 16 residues. The CDR3 DNA reads TGTGCCAGCAGCTTGGGACAGGGACCACTGAACACTGAAGCTTTCTTT. This codes for CASSLGQGPLNTEAFF.

The V and J genes are TRBV4-1 and TRBJ2-5; D is uncertain. The CDR3 contains 13 residues. Trimming shortened V by 4 bases and J by 1 base, and 7 bases separated the two germline ends. Looked up from germline, CDR1 is MGHRA and CDR2 is YSYEKL. This CDR3 is CASSPWSQETQYF. CDR3 nucleotides: TGCGCCAGCAGCCCGTGGAGCCAAGAGACCCAGTACTTC.

Only one count was recorded for this clone. The V call is TRBV7-9, the J call TRBJ1-1, with D possibly matching TRBD1 (6 bases). V lost 4 bases and J 5 bases, leaving 17 bases between the germline ends. The germline V gene has CDR1 SEHNR and CDR2 FQNEAQ (reference sequence). The CDR3 consists of 15 residues. In DNA form, the CDR3 reads TGTGCCAGCAGCTCTCCACAGGGTGGGGGAACTGAAGCTTTCTTT. Translation: CASSSPQGGGTEAFF.

The rearrangement uses TRBV9 and TRBJ2-2; D remains ambiguous. Trimming shortened V by 0 bases and J by 6 bases, and 6 bases separated the two germline ends. Germline values: CDR1 SGDLS, CDR2 YYNGEE. The CDR3 loop spans 13 amino acids. Here the CDR3 DNA reads TGTGCCAGCAGCGTAGACCTAGCCGGGGAGCTGTTTTTT. Translated, it gives CASSVDLAGELFF.

CDR3 in amino acids: CASSLVGNYYEQYV. The CDR3 DNA reads TGTGCCAGCAGCTTAGTAGGCAACTACTACGAGCAGTACGTC. The rearrangement uses TRBV7-9 and TRBJ2-7; D gene ambiguous. This CDR3 is built from 14 residues. Trimming removed 1 base at V and 3 bases at J, with 10 bases between. Germline-derived CDR1 and CDR2 are SEHNR and FQNEAQ (reference sequence).

A single count supports this clone. This chain uses TRBV10-2 with TRBJ2-2; 7 bases map to TRBD2. Germline V gene sequence: CDR1 WSHSY, CDR2 SAAADI. Germline trimming cut 7 bases from V and 6 bases from J; bases unmatched to any gene: 14. This CDR3 spans 16 amino acids. This chain's CDR3 is CASTQGGRGFSGELFF. DNA for the CDR3: TGCGCCAGCACCCAAGGAGGGAGGGGTTTTTCCGGGGAGCTGTTTTTT.

This chain connects TRBV19 to TRBJ1-5, with D tentatively TRBD1 (6 bases). Germline CDR1 and CDR2: LNHDA and SQIVND (reference sequence). V was pared by 3 bases and J by 5 bases, with 11 bases between. The CDR3 spans 14 residues. The CDR3 coding sequence is TGTGCCAGTAGTATCAGGGGCGCAGATCAGCCCCAGCATTTT. Protein product: CASSIRGADQPQHF.

The V and J genes are TRBV2 and TRBJ2-1, with 10 bases matching TRBD1. This CDR3 spans 14 amino acids. Losses at the gene ends were 4 bases for V and 4 bases for J; bases not matched to a gene: 1. Looked up from germline, CDR1 is SNHLY and CDR2 is FYNNEI. The CDR3: CASSGDRGYNEQFF. CDR3 nucleotide sequence: TGTGCCAGCAGTGGGGACAGGGGTTACAATGAGCAGTTCTTC.

This clone has more than one count but fewer than ten. Possible read error: a much larger clone is one base away. Distinct nucleotide sequences in the sample also encode this CDR3. This sequence joins TRBV7-8 and TRBJ1-1; 7 bases are shared with TRBD1. The CDR3 totals 14 residues. Per the germline V gene, CDR1 is SGHVS and CDR2 is FQNEAQ. V shed 5 bases and J 1 base; nucleotides not matched to a gene: 4. CDR3 bases: TGTGCCAGCAGCCGGCGGACAGGGAACACTGAAGCTTTCTTT. Its protein product is CASSRRTGNTEAFF.

This clone was found a few times. This sequence joins TRBV6-2 or TRBV6-3 and TRBJ2-1; 7 bases align to TRBD1. Germline CDR1 and CDR2: MNHEY and SVGEGT. The CDR3 is 14 residues long. V was pared by 2 bases and J by 7 bases, with 5 bases of the junction left unmatched. As DNA, the CDR3 is TGTGCCAGCAGTTACGGGACAGAAGGTAATGAGCAGTTCTTC. This encodes CASSYGTEGNEQFF.

The chain uses TRBV18 and TRBJ1-4; a weak D match, TRBD1 (6 bases). Germline CDR1 KGHSH, CDR2 LQKENI. V lost 6 bases and J 0 bases, leaving 14 bases between the germline ends. This CDR3 has 16 residues. The CDR3 sequence: CASSSRGHATNEKLFF. The CDR3 nucleotides read TGTGCCAGCTCGTCCAGGGGACATGCAACTAATGAAAAACTGTTTTTT.

The chain joins TRBV29-1 to TRBJ2-2, with 14 nucleotides matching TRBD2. The CDR3 consists of 17 residues. Germline V gene data show CDR1 as SQVTM and CDR2 as ANQGSEA. The V and J ends lost 5 bases and 0 bases, in that order; junction bases with no gene match: 5. The CDR3 sequence: CSVTGLAGGPNTGELFF. As DNA, the CDR3 is TGCAGCGTTACTGGACTAGCGGGGGGCCCGAACACCGGGGAGCTGTTTTTT.

J is TRBJ1-1 and V is TRBV7-9; 7 bases fit TRBD1. Germline CDR1 is SEHNR and CDR2 is FQNEAQ (reference sequence). Unmatched junction bases numbered 13, after V lost 6 bases and J lost 0 bases. The CDR3 runs 17 residues. The CDR3 spells CASRSPERQGLNTEAFF. The CDR3 nucleotides read TGTGCCAGCAGATCACCTGAAAGACAGGGATTGAACACTGAAGCTTTCTTT.

This chain uses TRBV9 with TRBJ2-2; the D gene is possibly TRBD1 (6 bases). This CDR3 has 14 residues. Germline V gene lookup returns CDR1 SGDLS and CDR2 YYNGEE. V dropped 6 bases and J dropped 2 bases, with 11 bases sitting between them. The CDR3 sequence: CASKVGTNTGELFF. The CDR3 DNA reads TGTGCCAGCAAAGTGGGGACAAACACCGGGGAGCTGTTTTTT.

This clone appeared once. The chain carries TRBV7-2 and TRBJ2-7; D call uncertain. Germline loops: CDR1 SGHTA, CDR2 FQGNSA. This CDR3 comprises 14 residues. V lost 1 base to trimming and J lost 3 bases, with 10 bases between them. CDR3 DNA sequence: TGTGCCAGCAGCTTAGGACTGACTGACTACGAGCAGTACTTC. This translates into CASSLGLTDYEQYF. Variable domain in full (rest from reference TRBV7-2 and TRBJ2-7): GAGVSQSPSNKVTEKGKDVELRCDPISGHTALYWYRQSLGQGLEFLIYFQGNSAPDKSGLPSDRFSAERTGGSVSTLTIQRTQQEDSAVYLCASSLGLTDYEQYFGPGTRLTVT.